A selection of T cell receptor beta chains follows, all from one sample in a study of cytomegalovirus exposure and HLA in healthy donors. Here immunoSEQ multiplex PCR was the method, and the copy in TCRdb shows in-frame clones only, minus some. Of approximately 160,000 clones detected, 68% appear once; the ten largest clones hold around 2.8%. What was sequenced was PBMCs. All receptors come from a woman aged 40 to 49 in good health and CMV-seropositive. Both conserved end residues are part of each CDR3. D genes are given only for firm matches. Rows give clone size only sometimes, using once, few, many, or a class for an expanded clone.

D,J,size,V,CDR3,DNA
TRBD1,TRBJ1-3,-,TRBV28,CASSSVQGAGNTIYF,TGTGCCAGCAGTTCCGTCCAGGGGGCAGGGAACACCATATATTTT
TRBD1,TRBJ1-5,few,TRBV4-2,CASSQEGQGGGQPQNF,TGTGCCAGCAGCCAAGAGGGACAGGGGGGAGGTCAGCCCCAGAATTTT
TRBD1,TRBJ1-2,-,TRBV7-2,CASSLARQGHGYTF,TGTGCCAGCAGCTTAGCGCGACAGGGGCATGGCTACACCTTC
-,TRBJ2-2,-,TRBV7-3,CASSLTGSTGELFF,TGTGCCAGCAGCTTAACAGGGAGCACCGGGGAGCTGTTTTTT
-,TRBJ2-5,-,TRBV2,CASSDRGAQYF,TGTGCCAGCAGTGACAGGGGGGCCCAGTACTTC
-,TRBJ1-1,-,TRBV7-8,CASSLLGDGLSTEAFF,TGTGCCAGCAGCTTACTGGGAGACGGTTTATCCACTGAAGCTTTCTTT
-,TRBJ2-1,-,TRBV10-3,CAISEGGNEQFF,TGTGCCATCAGTGAGGGCGGCAATGAGCAGTTCTTC
TRBD2,TRBJ2-7,-,TRBV10-3,CAISEPSGAHGF,TGTGCCATCAGTGAACCAAGCGGGGCCCATGGGTTC
-,TRBJ2-7,once,TRBV6-5,CASSQGDSSYEQYF,TGTGCCAGCAGCCAAGGAGACAGCTCCTACGAGCAGTACTTC
-,TRBJ1-3,few,TRBV7-2,CASSIGQPALNTIYF,TGTGCCAGCAGCATAGGACAGCCGGCACTAAACACCATATATTTT
-,TRBJ2-7,few,TRBV7-2,CASSLGDTYYEQYF,TGTGCCAGCAGCTTAGGGGACACCTACTACGAGCAGTACTTC
-,TRBJ1-5,-,TRBV28,CASSPGQLINQPQNF,TGTGCCAGCAGTCCAGGACAGTTGATCAATCAGCCCCAGAATTTT
-,TRBJ2-7,-,TRBV4-1,CASSQAGGDFSYEQYF,TGCGCCAGCAGCCAAGCAGGAGGGGACTTCTCCTACGAGCAGTACTTC
TRBD1,TRBJ1-1,-,TRBV5-1,CASSSGQGTEAFF,TGCGCCAGCAGCTCCGGACAGGGCACTGAAGCTTTCTTT
-,TRBJ2-5,-,TRBV6-1,CASSEAAGLETQYF,TGTGCCAGCAGTGAAGCTGCGGGCCTAGAGACCCAGTACTTC
-,TRBJ1-2,-,TRBV5-4,CASSPREIPNYGYTF,TGTGCCAGCAGCCCAAGAGAGATCCCGAACTATGGCTACACCTTC
-,TRBJ2-7,-,TRBV13,CASSLGWGVSYEQYF,TGTGCCAGCAGCTTAGGGTGGGGGGTCTCCTACGAGCAGTACTTC
TRBD1,TRBJ1-1,-,TRBV18,CASSPRDRGRTEAFF,TGTGCCAGCTCACCGCGGGACAGGGGAAGGACTGAAGCTTTCTTT
-,TRBJ2-7,-,TRBV13,CASSPDGGTGEQYF,TGTGCCAGCAGCCCCGACGGGGGGACAGGAGAGCAGTACTTC
-,TRBJ1-2,-,TRBV7-2,CASSLIQGHGYPF,TGTGCCAGCAGCTTAATACAGGGACATGGCTACCCCTTC
TRBD1,TRBJ2-7,few,TRBV14,CASSLQGRIAF,TGTGCCAGCAGCTTACAGGGGAGAATAGCTTTC
-,TRBJ2-3,-,TRBV19,CASSTGQFSTDTQYF,TGTGCCAGTAGTACCGGACAGTTCAGCACAGATACGCAGTATTTT
TRBD1,TRBJ2-7,once,TRBV27,CASSPGQVAYEQYF,TGTGCCAGCAGTCCGGGACAGGTCGCCTACGAGCAGTACTTC
-,TRBJ1-6,few,TRBV5-6,CASGWRSSYNSPLHF,TGTGCCAGCGGATGGCGGAGCTCCTATAATTCACCCCTCCACTTT
-,TRBJ2-5,-,TRBV6-1,CASSEGAGPFKETQYF,TGTGCCAGCAGTGAAGGGGCAGGGCCATTCAAAGAGACCCAGTACTTC
TRBD1,TRBJ1-5,-,TRBV15,CATTAGGNQPQNF,TGTGCCACCACGGCAGGGGGCAATCAGCCCCAGAATTTT
TRBD1,TRBJ1-1,-,TRBV15,CATTRDRGPEAFF,TGTGCCACCACGAGGGACAGGGGGCCTGAAGCTTTCTTT
-,TRBJ1-2,-,TRBV7-2,CASSPGQNYGYTF,TGTGCCAGCAGCCCCGGACAGAACTATGGCTACACCTTC
TRBD2,TRBJ2-7,-,TRBV7-2,CASSLYPSGVRNEQYF,TGTGCCAGCAGCTTATATCCTAGCGGGGTTAGAAACGAGCAGTACTTC